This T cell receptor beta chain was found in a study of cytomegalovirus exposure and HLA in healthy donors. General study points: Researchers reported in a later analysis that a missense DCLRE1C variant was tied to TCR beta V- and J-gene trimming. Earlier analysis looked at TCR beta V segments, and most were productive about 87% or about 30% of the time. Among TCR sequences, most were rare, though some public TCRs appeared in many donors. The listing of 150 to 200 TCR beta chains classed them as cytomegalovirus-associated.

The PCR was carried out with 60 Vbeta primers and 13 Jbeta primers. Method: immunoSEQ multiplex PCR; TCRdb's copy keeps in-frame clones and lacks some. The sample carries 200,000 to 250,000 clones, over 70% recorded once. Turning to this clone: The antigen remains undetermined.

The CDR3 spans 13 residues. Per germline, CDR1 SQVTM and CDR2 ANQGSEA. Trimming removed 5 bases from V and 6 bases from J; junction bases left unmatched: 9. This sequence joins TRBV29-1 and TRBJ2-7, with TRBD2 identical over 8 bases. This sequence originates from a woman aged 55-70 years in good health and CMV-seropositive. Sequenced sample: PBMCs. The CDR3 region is CSVSQAGAGEQYF. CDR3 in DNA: TGCAGCGTTTCTCAAGCGGGAGCAGGCGAGCAGTACTTC.